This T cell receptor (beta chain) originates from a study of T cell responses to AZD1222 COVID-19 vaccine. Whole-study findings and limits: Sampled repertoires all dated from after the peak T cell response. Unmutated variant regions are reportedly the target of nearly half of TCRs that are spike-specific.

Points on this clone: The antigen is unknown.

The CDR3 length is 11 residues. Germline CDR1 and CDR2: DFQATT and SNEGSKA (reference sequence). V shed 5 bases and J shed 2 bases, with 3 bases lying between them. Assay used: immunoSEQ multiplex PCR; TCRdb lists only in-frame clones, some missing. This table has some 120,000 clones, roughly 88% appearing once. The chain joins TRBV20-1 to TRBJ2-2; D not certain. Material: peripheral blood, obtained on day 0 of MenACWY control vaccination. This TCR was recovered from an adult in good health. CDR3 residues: CSAVNTGELFF. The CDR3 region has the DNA TGCAGTGCTGTTAACACCGGGGAGCTGTTTTTT.